The TCR beta chain described here comes from a study of T-cell reconstitution after alpha-beta-depleted transplantation in children. The CDR3 extends over 15 amino acids. V was pared by 1 base and J by 5 bases, with 12 bases between. Notes on this clonotype: Its matching antigen is unknown.

The study, taken as a whole, reports: Most T-cell counts and diversity one year after the transplant came from T cells that were newly produced. Reported findings indicate that, about two months after transplant, alpha-beta T cells came from several hundred expanded clones, which were derived from non-depleted graft cells. Some patients showed high day-60 TCRbeta diversity, which derived from surviving recipient T cells and thymic progenitors.

A TCRbeta library incorporating unique molecular identifiers was prepared. Each CDR3 protein gets one entry after TCRdb re-called the PCR reads with MiXCR. This sample carries about 900,000 distinct CDR3 sequences, under 30% of them seen once, and the ten largest clones take over 25%. The TCR was taken from a boy younger than two who had a stem cell transplant for SCID, so the T cells may come from the graft donor. The sample here was PBMCs, mostly from graft donor cells, taken 360 days after TCRalphabeta/CD19-depleted stem cell transplant. The rearrangement links TRBV12-3 or TRBV12-4 to TRBJ2-1; D is undetermined. Written as DNA, the CDR3 is TGTGCCAGCAGTTTAGTTTCGACAATTCACAATGAGCAGTTCTTC. The encoded protein is CASSLVSTIHNEQFF.